What follows is one TCR beta chain and its context. Its specificity is not known. This specimen comes from a study of blood T cells in healthy people across ages. Broader study findings: Age advanced and TCR beta diversity per million T cells fell, roughly linearly. More naive CD4+ cells and higher diversity were found in long-lived than in aged donors.

V was trimmed by 4 bases and J by 3 bases, leaving 14 bases between them. The germline gives CDR1 ENHRY, CDR2 SYGVKD. CDR3 length: 15 amino acids. Sample-barcoded 5' priming and a J-beta primer mix drove a second PCR of roughly 7 to 11 cycles. TCRdb processed the 5' RACE reads anew with MiXCR; each CDR3 protein has one entry. The repertoire includes fewer than 2,000,000 distinct CDR3 sequences, 39% of them detected once, and roughly 24% sits in the top ten. This receptor was obtained from a human donor in good health. The chain recombines TRBV10-3 with TRBJ2-3; D not resolved. What was sequenced was blood. The DNA for the CDR3 is TGTGCCATCAGTGGGCCTCCTGCTGGGACAGATACGCAGTATTTT. As protein: CAISGPPAGTDTQYF.